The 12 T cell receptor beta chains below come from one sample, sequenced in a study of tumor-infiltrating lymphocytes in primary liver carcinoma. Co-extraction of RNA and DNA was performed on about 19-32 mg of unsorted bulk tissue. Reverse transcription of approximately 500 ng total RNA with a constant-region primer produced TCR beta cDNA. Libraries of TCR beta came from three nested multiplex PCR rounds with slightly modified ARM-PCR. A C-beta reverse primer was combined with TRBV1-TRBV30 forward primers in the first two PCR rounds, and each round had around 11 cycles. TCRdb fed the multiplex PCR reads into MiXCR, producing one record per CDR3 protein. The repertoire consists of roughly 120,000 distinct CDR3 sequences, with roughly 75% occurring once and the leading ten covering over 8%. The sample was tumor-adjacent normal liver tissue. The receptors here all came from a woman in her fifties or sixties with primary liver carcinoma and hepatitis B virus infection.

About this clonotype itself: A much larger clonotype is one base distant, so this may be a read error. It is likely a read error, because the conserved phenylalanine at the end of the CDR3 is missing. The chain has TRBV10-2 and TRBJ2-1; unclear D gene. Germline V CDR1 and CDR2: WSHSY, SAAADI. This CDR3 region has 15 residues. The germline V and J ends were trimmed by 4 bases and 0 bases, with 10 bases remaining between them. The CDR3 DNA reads TGCGCCAGCAGTGGCGGCTCCCCCTCCTACAATGAGCAGTTCTTA. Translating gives CASSGGSPSYNEQFL.

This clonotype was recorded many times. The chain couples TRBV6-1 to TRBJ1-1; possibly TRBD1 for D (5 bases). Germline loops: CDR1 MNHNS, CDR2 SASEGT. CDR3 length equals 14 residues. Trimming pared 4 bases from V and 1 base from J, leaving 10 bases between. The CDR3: CASSVRDPNTEAFF. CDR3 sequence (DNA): TGTGCCAGCAGTGTTAGGGACCCGAACACTGAAGCTTTCTTT.

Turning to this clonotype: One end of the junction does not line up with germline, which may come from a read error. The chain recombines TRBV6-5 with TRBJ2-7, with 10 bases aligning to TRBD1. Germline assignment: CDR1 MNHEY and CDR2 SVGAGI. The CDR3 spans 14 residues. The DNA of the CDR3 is TGTGCCAGTAGTTACTCGACAGGGGGCCACAAGCAGTACTTC. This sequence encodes CASSYSTGGHKQYF.

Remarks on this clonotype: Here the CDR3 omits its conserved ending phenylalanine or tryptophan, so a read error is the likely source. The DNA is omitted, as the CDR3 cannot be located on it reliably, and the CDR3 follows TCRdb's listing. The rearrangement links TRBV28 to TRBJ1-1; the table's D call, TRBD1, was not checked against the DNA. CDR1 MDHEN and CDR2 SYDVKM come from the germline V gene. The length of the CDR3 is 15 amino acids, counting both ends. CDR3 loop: CASGASLGQGTEAFL.

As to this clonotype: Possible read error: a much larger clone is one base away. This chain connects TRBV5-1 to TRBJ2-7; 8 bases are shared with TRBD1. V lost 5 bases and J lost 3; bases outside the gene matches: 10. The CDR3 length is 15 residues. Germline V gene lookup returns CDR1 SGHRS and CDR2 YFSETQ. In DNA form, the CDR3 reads TGCGCCAGCAGACCCGGACAGGGAGGTATCTACGAGCAGTACTTC. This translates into CASRPGQGGIYEQYF.

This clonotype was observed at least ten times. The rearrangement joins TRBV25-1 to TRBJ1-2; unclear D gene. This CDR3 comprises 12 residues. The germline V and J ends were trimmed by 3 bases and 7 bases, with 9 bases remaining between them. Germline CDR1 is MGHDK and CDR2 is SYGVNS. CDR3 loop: CASSDDLGGYTF. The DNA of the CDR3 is TGTGCCAGCAGTGACGACCTGGGTGGCTACACCTTC.

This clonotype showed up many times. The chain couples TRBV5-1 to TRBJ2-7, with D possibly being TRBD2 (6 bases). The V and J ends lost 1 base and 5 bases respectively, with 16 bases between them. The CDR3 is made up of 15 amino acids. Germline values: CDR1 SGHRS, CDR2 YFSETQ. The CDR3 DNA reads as TGCGCCAGCAGCTTGAAGGGAGGAGCTAATGACGAGCAGTACTTC. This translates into CASSLKGGANDEQYF.

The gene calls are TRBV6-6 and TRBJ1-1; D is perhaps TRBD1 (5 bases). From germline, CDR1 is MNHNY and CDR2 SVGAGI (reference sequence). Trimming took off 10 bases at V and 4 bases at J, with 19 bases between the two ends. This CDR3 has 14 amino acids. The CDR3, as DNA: TGTGCCAACATCCGGGAGAGGGGATCCACTGAAGCTTTCTTT. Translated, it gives CANIRERGSTEAFF.

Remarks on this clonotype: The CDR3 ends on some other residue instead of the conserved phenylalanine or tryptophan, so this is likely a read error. CDR3 sequence: CASPRGLAYGTGELFL. CDR3 in DNA: TGTGCCAGCCCCAGGGGGCTAGCGTACGGGACCGGGGAGCTGTTTCTT. The chain combines TRBV28 with TRBJ2-2; 8 bases are a match to TRBD1. Germline V gene lookup returns CDR1 MDHEN and CDR2 SYDVKM. V lost 8 bases, J lost 5 bases, and 13 bases stayed unmatched. The CDR3 extends over 16 amino acids.

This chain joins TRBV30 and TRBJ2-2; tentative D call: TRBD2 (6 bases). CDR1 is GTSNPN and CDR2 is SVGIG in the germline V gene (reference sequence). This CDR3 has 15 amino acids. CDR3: CVWSVRDLTTGELFF. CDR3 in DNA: TGTGTTTGGAGTGTCAGGGACTTAACGACCGGGGAGCTGTTTTTT.

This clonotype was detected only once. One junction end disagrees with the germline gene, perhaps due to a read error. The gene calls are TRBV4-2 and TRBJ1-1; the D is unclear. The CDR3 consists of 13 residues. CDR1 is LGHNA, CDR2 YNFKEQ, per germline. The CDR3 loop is CASCQFQNTEAFF. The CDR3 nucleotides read TGTGCCAGCTGCCAATTTCAGAACACTGAAGCTTTCTTT.

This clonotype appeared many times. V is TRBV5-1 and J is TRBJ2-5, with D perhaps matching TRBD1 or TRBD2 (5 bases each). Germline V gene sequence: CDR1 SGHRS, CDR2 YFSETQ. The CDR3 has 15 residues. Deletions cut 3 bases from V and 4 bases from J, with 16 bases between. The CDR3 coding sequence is TGCGCCAGCAGCTGGGGGACGGGACGGGGAGAGACCCAGTACTTC. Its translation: CASSWGTGRGETQYF.